This TCR beta chain was identified in a study of T cells in Graves' hyperthyroidism and ophthalmopathy (dated by TCRdb to between 2018 and 2020). For the wider study: Peripheral blood was sampled at the time of initial diagnosis, prior to any treatment. Once sampling was done, hyperthyroidism patients were given methimazole at a starting dose of 30 mg daily, whereas ophthalmopathy patients were given high-dose intravenous methylprednisolone. Prospective prediction of ophthalmopathy was tested in an independent validation cohort consisting of 18 to 20 hyperthyroidism patients and 15 or so patients who later progressed to ophthalmopathy. In addition, the study compared T-cell repertoires in thyroid tissue and in blood from roughly 6 Graves' hyperthyroidism patients. According to the paper, TCR Vbeta CDR3 sequencing was carried out on roughly 130 peripheral blood samples, which came from more than 40 ophthalmopathy, fewer than 80 hyperthyroidism and roughly 17 progressor patients. The 85 to 100 discovery patients were divided at random into training and test sets in a 7:3 ratio. To identify distinguishing TCR V-J signatures, a discovery cohort of some 100 patients was used, comprising roughly 45 with Graves' ophthalmopathy and some 60 with stable Graves' hyperthyroidism.

Stable Graves' hyperthyroidism was defined as the absence of progression to ophthalmopathy over 18 months of follow-up. The hyperthyroidism patients were between 18 and 65 years old and newly diagnosed, with a disease duration of less than 2 months. Patients with uncontrolled infections, other autoimmune diseases, pregnancy or lactation were excluded. Diagnoses were based on clinical symptoms, serum thyroxine and TRAb, thyroid ultrasound and orbital computed tomography. PBMCs were separated from roughly 10 ml of fresh peripheral blood using Ficoll-Paque density gradient centrifugation. Total RNA was extracted with Trizol reagent, and quality was checked on an Agilent 2100 Bioanalyzer. Including the terminal cysteine and phenylalanine, the CDR3 comprises 15 residues. Kept here is only the CDR3 DNA, which spans 45 bases and is read in frame from base 1. At the junction V is shortened by 6 bases and J by 0 bases, with 18 bases in between. CDR1 and CDR2 (DFQATT, SNEGSKA) derive from the germline V gene (reference sequence).

The study at large found these results: A model built on a 13 V-J signature distinguished ophthalmopathy from stable hyperthyroidism, reaching over 85% sensitivity and approximately 81% specificity in cross-validation and 80%/75% in testing. In validation, the model predicted progression to ophthalmopathy a median of 6.5 months before onset, with over 60% sensitivity and almost 75% specificity. Sample size was not statistically predetermined, and investigators were not blinded to group allocation. Blood samples also contained most of the expanded thyroid clonotypes (frequency above 0.001), which suggests that blood repertoires may reflect thyroid immune responses.

A note on this clonotype: Which antigen it targets is not known. No much larger clonotype is one base removed from it; base qualities were not supplied.

TCR beta CDR3 regions were amplified from RNA transcripts. A first-round RT-PCR of the TCR CDR3 used the HTBI primer set with the Qiagen OneStep RT-PCR kit. A second multiplex PCR round built the libraries, followed by size selection and purification. Sequencing of the libraries was done on an Illumina HiSeq2000 using paired-end 100 bp reads. As for how the authors treated the data: SOAPnuke was used to process the raw data, with reads discarded if the reads contained adapters or uncalled bases, had a mean Phred below 15, or lacked an exact constant-primer or identifier match. High-quality paired reads were merged with COPE v1.2.5, and unique nucleotide sequences were defined as clonotypes. MiTCR v1.1 was used to align the clonotypes against IMGT TRBV, TRBD and TRBJ reference segments. The analysis included only V-J combinations with a frequency above 0.0001, which together covered around 99% of the repertoires. A TCS score was defined as the ratio between F50 (clonal expansion) and ExV (chaos), using BLOSUM62-based TCRdist between CDR3 peptides within each V-J. Welch's t-statistics and random forest reduced fewer than 600 V-J features to 13, which were used in a naive Bayes classifier (R e1071). TCRdb reprocessed the public reads (quality trimming at Q25 with fastp, clone calling with MiXCR) and kept in-frame beta chains. Identical CDR3 proteins give one entry, which carries the most common genes and DNA. TCRdb's processing, not the study's, gives the V and J calls here. The sample records roughly 700,000 distinct CDR3 sequences, approximately 15% of which are singletons. Jointly, the top ten make up around 15% of the sample.

Sequencing used blood. The sequence was collected from a man aged 50 to 59 with Graves' hyperthyroidism. The chain employs TRBV20-1 and TRBJ2-7; the D gene is possibly TRBD2, with 5 bases matching. The CDR3 protein: CSANLAHRSSYEQYF. The nucleotide sequence is TGCAGTGCCAACCTAGCTCATAGAAGCTCCTACGAGCAGTACTTC.